The clone carrying this T cell receptor (beta chain) was detected a few times. The sample comes from a study of blood T cell repertoires in COVID-19. At the level of the study: Material from acute and convalescent COVID-19 was sourced from the United States, Italy and Spain. The analysed material was cDNA or gDNA that came from T cells, B-cell-depleted T cells, or PBMCs.

The germline V gene has CDR1 MNHNS and CDR2 SASEGT. The V gene lost 3 bases and the J gene lost 5 bases, with 19 bases spanning the gap. CDR3 size: 16 residues. In the study's own analysis: Cell counts per sample came from amplifying reference gene primers. The table came from immunoSEQ multiplex PCR; TCRdb's copy has only in-frame clones and leaves some out. Clonal size and the V and J genes are those of that table, whereas D and trimming came from the DNA. In the table there are more than 50,000 clones, 89% of which are singletons. Sequenced: peripheral blood. This receptor was identified in a man in his fifties or sixties with active COVID-19. The rearrangement links TRBV6-1 to TRBJ1-2; D call uncertain. This CDR3 is CASSEARGSGRYGYTF. In DNA, the CDR3 is TGTGCCAGCAGTGAGGCCCGAGGGAGTGGAAGGTATGGCTACACCTTC.